One and the same sample provided the 18 T cell receptor beta chains below, sequenced in a study of T-cell memory formation after mild COVID-19. MiXCR, run by TCRdb on the 5' RACE reads, gives a single entry per CDR3 protein. The sample yields 120,000 to 150,000 distinct CDR3 sequences, 19% seen once. Sequencing input: PBMCs or a T cell subset sorted from them (not recorded which). The source of these receptors is an adult woman who had mild COVID-19 (a few samples of this study predate the infection). Cell type and time point are not known.

J is TRBJ2-1 and V is TRBV7-2; D is uncertain. The CDR3 runs 17 residues. V gave up 0 bases and J gave up 1 base, with 13 bases separating them. From germline, CDR1 is SGHTA and CDR2 FQGNSA. CDR3 in amino acids: CASSLALLAVSYNEQFF. The CDR3 coding sequence is TGTGCCAGCAGCTTAGCGTTGTTAGCTGTATCCTACAATGAGCAGTTCTTC.

This clonotype has just a few counts. The chain couples TRBV30 to TRBJ2-7, with D unresolved. Between the trimmed V and J ends, which lost 3 bases and 3 bases, there was a span of 6 bases. The germline gives CDR1 GTSNPN, CDR2 SVGIG (reference sequence). The CDR3 is 11 residues long. The CDR3 sequence is CAWSGRYEQYF. The CDR3 DNA follows: TGTGCCTGGAGCGGACGCTACGAGCAGTACTTC.

This clonotype has a handful of counts. The chain employs TRBV12-3 or TRBV12-4 and TRBJ2-3; D gene uncertain. The CDR3 length is 14 residues. Deletions cut 5 bases from V and 1 base from J, with 10 bases between. Written as DNA, the CDR3 is TGTGCCAGCAGTGGCCTCGCGGGCACAGATACGCAGTATTTT. It is translated as CASSGLAGTDTQYF.

The chain couples TRBV12-3 or TRBV12-4 to TRBJ2-7; 11 bases map to TRBD2. This CDR3 spans 17 amino acids. V gave up 3 bases and J gave up 1 base; unmatched junction bases: 8. CDR3 in amino acids: CASSFGLAGGASYEQYF. DNA of the CDR3: TGTGCCAGCAGTTTTGGGCTAGCGGGAGGCGCGTCCTACGAGCAGTACTTC.

Only a few counts were recorded for this clonotype. J is TRBJ1-5 and V is TRBV20-1; D not certain. CDR3 length: 13 residues. Germline values: CDR1 DFQATT, CDR2 SNEGSKA (reference sequence). Trimming took 5 bases from V and 4 from J, leaving 12 bases between them. The CDR3 sequence is CSALDGGNQPQHF. The CDR3 DNA is TGCAGTGCTCTGGACGGCGGTAATCAGCCCCAGCATTTT.

The chain recombines TRBV12-3 or TRBV12-4 with TRBJ1-1; no clear D gene. CDR3 length: 16 residues. V lost 4 bases and J lost 3, with 18 bases in between. In nucleotides, the CDR3 is TGTGCCAGCAGTTCCCATGGGTGGGGTCCGGACACTGAAGCTTTCTTT. Protein product: CASSSHGWGPDTEAFF.

The chain employs TRBV2 and TRBJ2-3, with D unclear. CDR1 and CDR2 from the germline V gene are SNHLY and FYNNEI. The CDR3 loop spans 11 amino acids. V lost 7 bases and J lost 6, with 8 bases in between. The CDR3 sequence is CASTATDTQYF. The CDR3 nucleotides read TGTGCCAGCACCGCAACGGATACGCAGTATTTT. The full variable domain, completed using reference TRBV2 and TRBJ2-3, is EPEVTQTPSHQVTQMGQEVILRCVPISNHLYFYWYRQILGQKVEFLVSFYNNEISEKSEIFDDQFSVERPDGSNFTLKIRSTKLEDSAMYFCASTATDTQYFGPGTRLTVL.

This clonotype was counted only a few times. V is TRBV9 and J is TRBJ2-1; 10 nucleotides agree with TRBD1. CDR1 is SGDLS, CDR2 YYNGEE, per germline. V was clipped by 2 bases and J by 5 bases; unmatched bases: 4. The CDR3 has 15 residues. CDR3 DNA: TGTGCCAGCAGCGTTTCAGGGACAGGGGACAATGAGCAGTTCTTC. Protein sequence: CASSVSGTGDNEQFF. The variable domain in full, completed from reference TRBV9 and TRBJ2-1, reads DSGVTQTPKHLITATGQRVTLRCSPRSGDLSVYWYQQSLDQGLQFLIQYYNGEERAKGNILERFSAQQFPDLHSELNLSSLELGDSALYFCASSVSGTGDNEQFFGPGTRLTVL.

The chain links TRBV12-3 or TRBV12-4 to TRBJ2-7; 8 bases are shared with TRBD2. The V and J ends lost 3 bases and 5 bases, in that order; junction bases with no gene match: 9. This CDR3 region has 15 residues. The CDR3 protein is CASSFPGRTSHEQYF. The DNA of the CDR3 is TGTGCCAGCAGTTTCCCCGGACGGACTAGCCACGAGCAGTACTTC.

This clonotype was seen more than once but under ten times. The V and J genes are TRBV12-3 or TRBV12-4 and TRBJ2-3; D unresolved. The V end lost 3 bases, the J end lost 3 bases, and 7 bases lay between the germline ends. The CDR3 is made up of 13 amino acids. CDR3 sequence: CASSFWATDTQYF. For the CDR3, the DNA is TGTGCCAGCAGTTTTTGGGCGACAGATACGCAGTATTTT.

This clonotype occurred a few times. J is TRBJ2-5 and V is TRBV9; 8 bases match TRBD1. Trimming took 3 bases from V and 4 from J; bases not matched to a gene: 8. The CDR3 is 15 amino acids. CDR1 and CDR2 (germline): SGDLS, YYNGEE. The CDR3 DNA reads TGTGCCAGCAGCGGGACAGGGACCCTTCGAGAGACCCAGTACTTC. Translated, it gives CASSGTGTLRETQYF.

This clonotype was seen many times. The J gene is TRBJ2-1, the V gene TRBV5-6; a weak D match, TRBD2 (6 bases). Trimming took off 0 bases at V and 4 bases at J, with 11 bases between the two ends. The CDR3 covers 15 residues. Germline V gene lookup returns CDR1 SGHDT and CDR2 YYEEEE. The CDR3 sequence: CASSLAGGEYNEQFF. CDR3 coding DNA: TGTGCCAGCAGCTTGGCGGGCGGGGAATACAATGAGCAGTTCTTC.

The gene calls are TRBV15 and TRBJ2-7; 7 nucleotides align to TRBD1. The CDR3 consists of 15 residues. V lost 1 base and J lost 2; bases outside the gene matches: 5. The germline CDR1 and CDR2 sequences are LNHNV and YYDKDF (reference sequence). This chain's CDR3 is CATSRGGQATYEQYF. The CDR3 DNA reads TGTGCCACCAGCAGAGGCGGACAGGCAACCTACGAGCAGTACTTC.

Only a few counts were recorded for this clonotype. The chain has TRBV12-3 or TRBV12-4 and TRBJ2-3; 13 bases are shared with TRBD2. CDR3 length equals 19 residues. The V gene end was trimmed by 7 bases and the J gene end by 0 bases; junction bases not matched to a gene: 13. CDR3 nucleotides: TGTGCCAGCACTCTCGGGGTACTAGCGGGGGGGCTAAGCACAGATACGCAGTATTTT. Protein product: CASTLGVLAGGLSTDTQYF.

This chain joins TRBV21-1 and TRBJ2-1; TRBD1 was called by the table and not checked on the DNA. TRBV21-1 is a known pseudogene. This CDR3 is 17 amino acids long. This CDR3 reads CASSEQGARASYNEQFF. The CDR3 DNA is TGTGCCAGCAGCGAACAGGGGGCGAGGGCGAGCTACAATGAGCAGTTCTTC.

This clonotype has a handful of counts. The chain couples TRBV25-1 to TRBJ2-3; weak D call: TRBD1 (5 bases). Germline CDR1 reads MGHDK; CDR2 reads SYGVNS. This CDR3 is 17 amino acids long. V was clipped by 1 base and J by 1 base, with 15 bases between them. CDR3 amino acids: CASSEWGTGIGTDTQYF. CDR3 in DNA: TGTGCCAGCAGTGAATGGGGCACAGGAATCGGCACAGATACGCAGTATTTT.

In DNA form, the CDR3 reads TGTGCCAGCAGCTTATCTTCCGGAGCGGAGCAGTTCTTC. Protein sequence: CASSLSSGAEQFF. The V call is TRBV7-3, the J call TRBJ2-1; no firm D call. Germline V lookup: CDR1 SGHTA, CDR2 FQGTGA. The CDR3 covers 13 residues. Trimming removed 2 bases from V and 10 bases from J, with 12 bases in between.

This sequence joins TRBV12-3 or TRBV12-4 and TRBJ1-1; 11 bases agree with TRBD1. The CDR3 length is 15 residues. V gave up 6 bases and J gave up 1 base; unmatched junction bases: 4. CDR3: CASRLGQGANTEAFF. CDR3 nucleotides: TGTGCCAGCAGACTCGGACAGGGGGCGAACACTGAAGCTTTCTTT.